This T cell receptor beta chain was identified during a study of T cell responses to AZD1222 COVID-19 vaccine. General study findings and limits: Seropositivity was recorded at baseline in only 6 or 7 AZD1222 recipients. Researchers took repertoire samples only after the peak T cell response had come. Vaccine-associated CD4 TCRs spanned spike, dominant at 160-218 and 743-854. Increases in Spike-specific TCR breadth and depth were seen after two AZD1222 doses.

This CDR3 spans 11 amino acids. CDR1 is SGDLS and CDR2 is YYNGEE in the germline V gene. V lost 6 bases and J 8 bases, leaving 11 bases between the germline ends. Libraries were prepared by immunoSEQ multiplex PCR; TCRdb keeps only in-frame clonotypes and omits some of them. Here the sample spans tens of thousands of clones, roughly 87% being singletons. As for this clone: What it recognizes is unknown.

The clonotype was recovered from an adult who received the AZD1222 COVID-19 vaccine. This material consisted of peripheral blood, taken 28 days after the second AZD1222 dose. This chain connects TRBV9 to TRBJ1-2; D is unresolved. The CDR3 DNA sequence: TGTGCCAGCAAGTCAGCGGGCGGCTACACCTTC. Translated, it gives CASKSAGGYTF. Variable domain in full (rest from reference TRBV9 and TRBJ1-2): DSGVTQTPKHLITATGQRVTLRCSPRSGDLSVYWYQQSLDQGLQFLIQYYNGEERAKGNILERFSAQQFPDLHSELNLSSLELGDSALYFCASKSAGGYTFGSGTRLTVV.